This T cell receptor beta chain comes out of a study of blood T cell repertoires in COVID-19. Study as a whole: PBMCs, B-cell-depleted T cells, or T cells were the source of the cDNA or gDNA that made up the material.

Assay: immunoSEQ multiplex PCR; the TCRdb copy retains only in-frame clones and omits some. This repertoire shows about 140,000 clones, 70% to 90% found once; its top ten account for approximately 10%. Germline CDR1 LNHDA, CDR2 SQIVND (reference sequence). The CDR3 loop spans 14 amino acids. With 6 bases removed from V and 3 bases from J, the gap between germline ends came to 14 bases. This sequence was found in an elderly woman with acute or convalescent COVID-19. Material: peripheral blood. The chain carries TRBV19 and TRBJ1-2, with D possibly matching TRBD1 (6 bases). This chain's CDR3 is CASSFGGAYYGYTF. The CDR3 DNA follows: TGTGCCAGTAGCTTCGGGGGGGCCTACTATGGCTACACCTTC. The full variable domain, with the rest looked up from reference TRBV19 and TRBJ1-2, is DGGITQSPKYLFRKEGQNVTLSCEQNLNHDAMYWYRQDPGQGLRLIYYSQIVNDFQKGDIAEGYSVSREKKESFPLTVTSAQKNPTAFYLCASSFGGAYYGYTFGSGTRLTVV.